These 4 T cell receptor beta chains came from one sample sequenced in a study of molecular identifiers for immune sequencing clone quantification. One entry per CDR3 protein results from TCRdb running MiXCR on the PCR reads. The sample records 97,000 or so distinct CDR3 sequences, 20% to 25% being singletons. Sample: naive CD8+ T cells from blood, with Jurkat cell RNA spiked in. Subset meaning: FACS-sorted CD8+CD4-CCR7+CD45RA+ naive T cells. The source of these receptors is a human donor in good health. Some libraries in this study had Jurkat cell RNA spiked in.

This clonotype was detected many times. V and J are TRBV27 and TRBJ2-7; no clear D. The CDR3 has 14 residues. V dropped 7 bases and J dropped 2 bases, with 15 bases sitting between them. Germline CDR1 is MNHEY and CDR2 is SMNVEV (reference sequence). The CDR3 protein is CASTHNGGTYEQYF. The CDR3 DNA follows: TGTGCCAGCACCCACAACGGCGGTACCTACGAGCAGTACTTC.

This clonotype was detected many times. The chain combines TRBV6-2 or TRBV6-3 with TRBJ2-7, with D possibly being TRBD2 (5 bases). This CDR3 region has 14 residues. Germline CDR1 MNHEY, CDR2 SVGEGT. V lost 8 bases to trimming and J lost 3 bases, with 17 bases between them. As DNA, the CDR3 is TGTGCCAGCCGGGCCTGGGGAGAGGACTACGAGCAGTACTTC. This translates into CASRAWGEDYEQYF.

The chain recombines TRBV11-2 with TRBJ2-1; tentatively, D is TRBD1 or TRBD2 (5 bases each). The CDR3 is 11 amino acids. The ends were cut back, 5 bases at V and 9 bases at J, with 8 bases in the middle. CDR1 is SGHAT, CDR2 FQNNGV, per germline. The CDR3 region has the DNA TGTGCCAGCAGCATGGGACCTGAGCAGTTCTTC. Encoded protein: CASSMGPEQFF.

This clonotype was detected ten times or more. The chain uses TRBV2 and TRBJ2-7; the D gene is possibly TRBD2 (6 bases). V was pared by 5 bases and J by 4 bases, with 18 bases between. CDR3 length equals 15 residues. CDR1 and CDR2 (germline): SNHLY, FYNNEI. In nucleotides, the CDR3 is TGTGCCAGCAGTCACACTAGCCTCGGAGCTTACGAGCAGTACTTC. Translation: CASSHTSLGAYEQYF.